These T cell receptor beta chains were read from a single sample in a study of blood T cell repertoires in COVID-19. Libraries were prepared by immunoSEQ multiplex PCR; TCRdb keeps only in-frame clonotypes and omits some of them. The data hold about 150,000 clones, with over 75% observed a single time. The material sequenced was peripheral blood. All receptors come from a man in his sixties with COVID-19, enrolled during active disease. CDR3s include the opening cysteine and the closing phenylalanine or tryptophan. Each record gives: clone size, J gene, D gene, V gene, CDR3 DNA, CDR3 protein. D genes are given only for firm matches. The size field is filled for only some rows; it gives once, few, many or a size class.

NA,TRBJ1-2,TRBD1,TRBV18,TGTGCCAGCTCACCATTGGGACAGGGGAAACATGGCTACACCTTC,CASSPLGQGKHGYTF
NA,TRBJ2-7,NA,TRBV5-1,TGCGCCAGCAGCGCTAGCGGACAGTCCTACGAGCAGTACTTC,CASSASGQSYEQYF
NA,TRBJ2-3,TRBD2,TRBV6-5,TGTGCCAGCAGTTACGGGACGGGGGGGACAGATACGCAGTATTTT,CASSYGTGGTDTQYF
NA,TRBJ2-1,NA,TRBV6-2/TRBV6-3,TGTGCCAGCAGTCACTACTATAGGCCCGGGGTGAGTGAGCAGTTCTTC,CASSHYYRPGVSEQFF
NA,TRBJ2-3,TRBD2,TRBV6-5,TGTGCCAGCTATGGGACTAGCGGGGGGTCAGATACGCAGTATTTT,CASYGTSGGSDTQYF
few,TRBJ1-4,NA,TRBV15,TGTGCCACCAGCAGAGAGGGAGGGGCAAAACTGTTTTTT,CATSREGGAKLFF
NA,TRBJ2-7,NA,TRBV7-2,TGTGCCAGCAGCTTAGTAACGGGCTACGAGCAGTACTTC,CASSLVTGYEQYF
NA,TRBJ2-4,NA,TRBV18,TGTGCCAGCTCACCCGGAGGGGGCGACAAAAACATTCAGTACTTC,CASSPGGGDKNIQYF
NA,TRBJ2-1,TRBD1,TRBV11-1,TGTGCCAGCAGCACAGGACAGGGTGCTTACAATGAGCAGTTCTTC,CASSTGQGAYNEQFF
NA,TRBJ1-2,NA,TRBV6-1,TGTGCCAGCAGTGAAGCTCAGGATGGCTACACCTTC,CASSEAQDGYTF
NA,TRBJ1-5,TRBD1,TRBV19,TGTGCCAGTAGTATGAGAGGACAGGGCGGCAATCAGCCCCAGCATTTT,CASSMRGQGGNQPQHF
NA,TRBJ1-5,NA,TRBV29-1,TGCAGCGTAGGGGCTGGCAATCAGCCCCAGCATTTT,CSVGAGNQPQHF
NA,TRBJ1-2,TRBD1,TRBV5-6,TGTGCCAGCTCCCTGGGACAGGGATCCTATGGCTACACCTTC,CASSLGQGSYGYTF
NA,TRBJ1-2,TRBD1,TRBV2,TGTGCCAGCAGCTTAGGACAGGGGGTTTACACCTTC,CASSLGQGVYTF
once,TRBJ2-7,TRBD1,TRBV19,TGTGCCAGTAGTATGAAGGGGACAGCATGGGGCCCTCACTACGAGCAGTACTTC,CASSMKGTAWGPHYEQYF
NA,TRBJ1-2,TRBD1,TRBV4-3,TGCGCCAGCAGCCATATAGGACAGGGGGAGACGGATGGCTACACCTTC,CASSHIGQGETDGYTF
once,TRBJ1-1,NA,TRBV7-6,TGTGCCAGCAGCTTAGCTGCACAGGGCAGCACTGAAGCTTTCTTT,CASSLAAQGSTEAFF
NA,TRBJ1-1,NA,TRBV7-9,TGTGCCAGCAGCCCGACAGTGAACACTGAAGCTTTCTTT,CASSPTVNTEAFF
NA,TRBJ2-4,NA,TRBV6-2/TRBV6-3,TGTGCCAGCAGCACCCTGCTAGCGAACATTCAGTACTTC,CASSTLLANIQYF
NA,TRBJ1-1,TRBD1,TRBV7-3,TGTGCCAGCAGCAGGACGGGACAGCGGAACACTGAAGCTTTCTTT,CASSRTGQRNTEAFF
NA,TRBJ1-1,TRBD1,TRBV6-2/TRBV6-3,TGTGCCAGCAGTTACACAGGGGGCACTGAAGCTTTCTTT,CASSYTGGTEAFF
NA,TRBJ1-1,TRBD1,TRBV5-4,TGTGCCAGCAAAGGAGGGGGCCCTCGAAGTGGCACTGAAGCTTTCTTT,CASKGGGPRSGTEAFF
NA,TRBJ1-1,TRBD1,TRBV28,TGTGCCAGCAGTATTCCGGGACAGCAATATGAAGCTTTCTTT,CASSIPGQQYEAFF
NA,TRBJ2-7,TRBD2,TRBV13,TGTGCCAGCAGCTCCAAACTGACTAGCGGGGGTTTCGAGCAGTACTTC,CASSSKLTSGGFEQYF
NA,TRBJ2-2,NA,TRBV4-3,TGCGCCAGCAGCCCCCAAAGCGGGTGGACGAACACCGGGGAGCTGTTTTTT,CASSPQSGWTNTGELFF
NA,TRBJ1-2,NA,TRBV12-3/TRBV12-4,TGTGCCAGCACTCCTGACCCAACGGGAGGCTACACCTTC,CASTPDPTGGYTF
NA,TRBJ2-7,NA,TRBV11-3,TGTGCCAGCAGCCCCAGGGGCAGCGCTCCCTACGAGCAGTACTTC,CASSPRGSAPYEQYF
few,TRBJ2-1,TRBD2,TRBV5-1,TGCGCCAGCAGCTTGTATCTAGCGGGAAACAATGAGCAGTTCTTC,CASSLYLAGNNEQFF
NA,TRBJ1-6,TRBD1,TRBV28,TGTGCCAGCAGTTTACAGGGGGCGTTTAATTCACCCCTCCACTTT,CASSLQGAFNSPLHF